This TCR beta chain was identified during a study of human T cells and chemical hapten exposure. Library construction involved attaching unique molecular identifiers to individual cDNA molecules, which allowed quantitative, reproducible TCR counting. TCRdb processed the RACE reads anew with MiXCR; each CDR3 protein has one entry. The sample has 62,000 or so distinct CDR3 sequences; 11% are singletons. Time point here: pre-sensitization, week 0. As to treatment: therapeutic diphenylcyclopropenone sensitization with weekly scalp DPC. The V end lost 1 base, the J end lost 0 bases, and 11 bases lay between the germline ends. Germline V lookup: CDR1 LGHDT, CDR2 YNNKEL (reference sequence). CDR3 length: 16 amino acids. The table lists this clonotype with a few counts.

This specimen consisted of whole blood, obtained in connection with sensitization to the hapten diphenylcyclopropenone (DPC). This TCR was recovered from a woman between 50 and 59 years old with alopecia areata. Some clones in this sample may be carry-over from other donors' samples. The chain couples TRBV3-1 to TRBJ2-3; D gene uncertain. CDR3 region: CASSQGSRGSTDTQYF. CDR3 coding DNA: TGTGCCAGCAGCCAAGGGAGTCGTGGTAGCACAGATACGCAGTATTTT.